This T cell receptor beta chain emerged from a study of beta chain features in type 1 diabetes. This clone was observed a handful of times. Different DNA sequences within this sample yield the same CDR3. TCRB transcripts that were expressed got sequenced, as all of the isolated RNA had been reverse transcribed. Using immunoSEQ multiplex PCR, the repertoire was profiled, and TCRdb retains in-frame clones only, with some absent. The sample holds about 620,000 clones, roughly 15% seen once. V trimming: 3 bases; J trimming: 7 bases; junction bases outside the gene matches: 0. The CDR3 length is 13 residues. Per germline, CDR1 MDHEN and CDR2 SYDVKM.

This clonotype was sampled from a man between 18 and 29 years old in good health. The chain links TRBV28 to TRBJ1-5; 10 bases fit TRBD1. Sequenced sample: naive CD4+ T cells from blood. The CDR3 is CASSLGQGQPQHF. The CDR3 nucleotides are TGTGCCAGCAGTTTGGGACAGGGGCAGCCCCAGCATTTT.